The 2 T cell receptor beta chains below come from one sample, sequenced in a study of shared clonotypes between healthy human individuals. Some clones are missing from TCRdb's copy, which holds only in-frame ones; the method was immunoSEQ multiplex PCR. The sample yields approximately 2.3 million clones, just over 90% seen once. Sample: naive CD4+ T cells from PBMCs. Subset of the sample: CD45RA+ positively selected. The receptor source for this set is a man aged 18-30 years in good health. Some clones in this sample may be carry-over from other donors' samples.

On this clone: Other DNA sequences of this sample code for an identical CDR3. CDR3 DNA: TGTGCCAGCAGTCAGGGGTTGGGGGAGACCCAGTACTTC. It is translated as CASSQGLGETQYF. V and J are TRBV11-3 and TRBJ2-5, with D perhaps matching TRBD1 (6 bases). V lost 6 bases and J 5 bases, leaving 13 bases between the germline ends. Looked up from germline, CDR1 is SGHNT and CDR2 is YENEEA. The CDR3 spans 13 residues.

This chain connects TRBV5-4 to TRBJ2-3, with 16 nucleotides matching TRBD2. The CDR3 has 16 residues. The V and J ends lost 2 bases and 9 bases, in that order; junction bases with no gene match: 6. Germline CDR1 and CDR2: SGHNT and YYREEE (reference sequence). The CDR3 region is CASSFPGTSGRVTQYF. DNA of the CDR3: TGTGCCAGCAGCTTCCCCGGGACTAGCGGGAGGGTAACGCAGTATTTT.